The sequence of this TCR beta chain was determined in a study of blood T cell repertoires in COVID-19. Study details: PBMCs, B-cell-depleted T cells, or T cells provided the cDNA or gDNA that made up the material.

This clone was seen more than once but under ten times. V was pared by 6 bases and J by 9 bases, with 12 bases between. This CDR3 is built from 13 residues. Per germline, CDR1 ENHRY and CDR2 SYGVKD. Per the authors' pipeline: Reference gene primer amplification gave nucleated cell count estimates. Assay: immunoSEQ multiplex PCR; the TCRdb copy retains only in-frame clones and omits some. V, J and clone size derive from that table, while D and trimming were established from the DNA sequence. In the table there are about 160,000 clones, 82% of which are singletons. This TCR was sampled from a woman of 80 years or more with acute or convalescent COVID-19. The V call is TRBV10-3, the J call TRBJ1-6; D not resolved. Sequences were obtained from peripheral blood. As DNA, the CDR3 is TGTGCCATCAGCGCCACAGTGGGTTCACCCCTCCACTTT. It is translated as CAISATVGSPLHF.